This T cell receptor (beta chain) was found in a study of cytomegalovirus exposure and HLA in healthy donors. Regarding the study as a whole: According to the study, 160 or so TCR beta chains were cytomegalovirus-associated. Specificity for CMV antigens was confirmed in vitro for a few of the CMV-associated chains.

Comment on this clone: Antigen specificity is unknown.

Repertoires were generated with immunoSEQ multiplex PCR, while TCRdb's copy carries only in-frame clones and drops some. Among about 79,000 clones listed, under 95% were seen once. Looked up from germline, CDR1 is MNHEY and CDR2 is SVGAGI. The CDR3 has 13 amino acids. V lost 5 bases, J lost 6 bases, and 14 bases lay in between. The clonotype originates from a woman under 40 in good health and CMV-seronegative. Sequenced material: PBMCs. The rearrangement uses TRBV6-5 and TRBJ2-7; D remains unclear. CDR3 protein: CASSPSTTSEQYF. The CDR3, as DNA: TGTGCCAGCAGTCCTTCGACGACAAGCGAGCAGTACTTC.